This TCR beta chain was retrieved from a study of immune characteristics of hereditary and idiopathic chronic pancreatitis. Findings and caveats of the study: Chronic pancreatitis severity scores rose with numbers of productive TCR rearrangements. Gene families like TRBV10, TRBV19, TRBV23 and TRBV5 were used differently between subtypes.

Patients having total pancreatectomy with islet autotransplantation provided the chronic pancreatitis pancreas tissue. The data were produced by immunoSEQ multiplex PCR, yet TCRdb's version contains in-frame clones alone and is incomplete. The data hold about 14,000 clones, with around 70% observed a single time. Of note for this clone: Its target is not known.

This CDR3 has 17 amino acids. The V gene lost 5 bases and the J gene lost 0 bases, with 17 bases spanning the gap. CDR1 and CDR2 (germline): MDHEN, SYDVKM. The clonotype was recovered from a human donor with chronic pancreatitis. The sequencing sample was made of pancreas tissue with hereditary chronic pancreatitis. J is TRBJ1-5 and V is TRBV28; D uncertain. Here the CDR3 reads CASSTSLALFSNQPQHF. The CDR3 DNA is TGTGCCAGCAGTACTAGTTTAGCGTTATTTAGCAATCAGCCCCAGCATTTT.